The 2 T cell receptor beta chains in this list originate from one sample, sequenced in a study of T cells in Graves' hyperthyroidism and ophthalmopathy. Amplified regions were TCR beta CDR3 sequences from RNA transcripts. TCR CDR3 underwent first-round RT-PCR with the HTBI primer set. TCRdb recomputed calls from the multiplex PCR reads with MiXCR, one row per CDR3 protein. The table includes around 690,000 distinct CDR3 sequences, around a sixth detected once. Material for sequencing was blood. Source of these receptors: a middle-aged man with Graves' hyperthyroidism.

Ten or more counts support this clonotype. The rearrangement joins TRBV11-2 to TRBJ2-2; 7 nucleotides align to TRBD2. V lost 4 bases to trimming and J lost 6 bases; unmatched junction nucleotides: 8. CDR3 length: 15 amino acids. Germline CDR1 reads SGHAT; CDR2 reads FQNNGV. In DNA, the CDR3 is TGTGCCAGCAGCTCACCCGGACTAGGTCCCGGGGAGCTGTTTTTT. It yields the protein CASSSPGLGPGELFF.

This clonotype came up a few times. CDR3 nucleotides: TGTGCCAGTAGGTCTAGCTCTCTCGAGCAGTACTTC. This codes for CASRSSSLEQYF. V is TRBV19 and J is TRBJ2-7, with TRBD2 as a possible D gene (5 bases). Germline CDR1 reads LNHDA; CDR2 reads SQIVND (reference sequence). This CDR3 is 12 amino acids long. Trimming pared 6 bases from V and 6 bases from J, leaving 12 bases between.